This T cell receptor beta chain is drawn from a study of Graves' ophthalmopathy and Graves' hyperthyroidism. This clonotype was counted ten times or more. One end of the junction varies from germline; a read error may be responsible. The CDR3 runs 13 residues. CDR1 is MGHRA and CDR2 is YSYEKL in the germline V gene. Amplifying from RNA transcripts, the study obtained TCR beta CDR3 regions. Following a first-round RT-PCR that used HTBI primers, a second-round multiplex PCR was carried out. TCRdb re-analysed the multiplex PCR reads in MiXCR, keeping a single row per CDR3 protein. The sample comprises around 1.1 million distinct CDR3 sequences, less than 45% of which are singletons, and around 10% rests with the top ten.

This sequence was found in an adult man with Graves' hyperthyroidism. Input material: peripheral blood or thyroid tissue (not recorded which). This rearrangement joins TRBV4-1 to TRBJ2-7, with 7 positions matching TRBD1. The CDR3 spells CASSLERDRTKDF. The CDR3 DNA reads TGCGCCAGCAGCCTAGAGAGGGACAGAACAAAGGACTTC.